These 29 T cell receptor beta chains originate from one sample sequenced in a study of naive and memory T cell subsets. An equimolar mix of two oligonucleotides served as the beta constant-region primer for TRBC1 and TRBC2. Ligated cDNA was amplified by four rounds of PCR with nested alpha and beta constant-region primers and SP2. Via MiXCR, TCRdb re-called the UMI-ligation and nested PCR reads, giving one row per CDR3 protein. The sample includes 120,000 to 150,000 distinct CDR3 sequences, approximately 20% seen only once; the top ten take around 0.63%. Study outcomes and limitations: Possibly reflecting memory cells re-expressing CD45RA, a few larger clonotypes occurred in naive repertoires, especially CD8.

Antigen specificity for these receptors is unknown. The material sequenced was naive CD8+ T cells from blood. These receptors were collected from a human donor in good health.

The chain carries TRBV6-5 and TRBJ2-7, with D unresolved. There are 15 residues in the CDR3. The germline CDR1 and CDR2 sequences are MNHEY and SVGAGI. V lost 0 bases and J 6 bases, leaving 15 bases between the germline ends. CDR3 in DNA: TGTGCCAGCAGTTACTCGGTTGATTCTCCGGTCGAGCAGTACTTC. Encoded protein: CASSYSVDSPVEQYF.

The rearrangement joins TRBV12-3 or TRBV12-4 to TRBJ1-1; 7 positions agree with TRBD1. The CDR3 has 14 amino acids. The junction had 4 bases not matched to a gene; V was cut back by 6 bases and J by 0 bases. The CDR3 region is CASSSGGMNTEAFF. Written as DNA, the CDR3 is TGTGCCAGCAGCTCAGGGGGGATGAACACTGAAGCTTTCTTT.

Many counts were recorded for this clonotype. This chain connects TRBV10-3 to TRBJ2-3; no reliable D call. The CDR3 covers 12 residues. V was cut by 2 bases and J by 6 bases, with 6 bases left in between. Germline V gives CDR1 ENHRY, CDR2 SYGVKD. CDR3 sequence (DNA): TGTGCCATCAGTGAGGATGGGGATACGCAGTATTTT. It codes for CAISEDGDTQYF.

This clonotype came up a few times. This chain joins TRBV7-8 and TRBJ2-2, with 9 bases matching TRBD1. The CDR3 is 16 amino acids. V lost 5 bases, J lost 5 bases, and 9 bases stayed unmatched. The V gene's germline CDR1 is SGHVS and CDR2 FQNEAQ. CDR3 in amino acids: CASSMTGTGLTGELFF. The CDR3 DNA reads as TGTGCCAGCAGCATGACCGGGACAGGGTTGACCGGGGAGCTGTTTTTT. Full variable domain (outside the CDR3, taken from reference TRBV7-8 and TRBJ2-2): GAGVSQSPRYKVAKRGQDVALRCDPISGHVSLFWYQQALGQGPEFLTYFQNEAQLDKSGLPSDRFFAERPEGSVSTLKIQRTQQEDSAVYLCASSMTGTGLTGELFFGEGSRLTVL.

The gene calls are TRBV7-9 and TRBJ2-7, with D perhaps matching TRBD2 (6 bases). The CDR3 spans 15 residues. The V end was cut by 4 bases, the J end by 5 bases, with 18 bases between. Per germline, CDR1 SEHNR and CDR2 FQNEAQ (reference sequence). In DNA form, the CDR3 reads TGTGCCAGCAGCTCTACGACTAGGGGATTGGACGAGCAGTACTTC. Translating it yields CASSSTTRGLDEQYF. The complete variable domain, with remaining parts taken from reference TRBV7-9 and TRBJ2-7, reads DTGVSQNPRHKITKRGQNVTFRCDPISEHNRLYWYRQTLGQGPEFLTYFQNEAQLEKSRLLSDRFSAERPKGSFSTLEIQRTEQGDSAMYLCASSSTTRGLDEQYFGPGTRLTVT.

The rearrangement joins TRBV29-1 to TRBJ2-7, with 8 bases identical to TRBD1. Germline V CDR1 and CDR2: SQVTM, ANQGSEA. The V gene end was trimmed by 3 bases and the J gene end by 2 bases; junction bases not matched to a gene: 3. The CDR3 is 13 residues long. CDR3 coding DNA: TGCAGCGTTGAGACAGGGGATACCTACGAGCAGTACTTC. Its protein is CSVETGDTYEQYF.

The chain is built from TRBV10-3 and TRBJ2-1, with 7 nucleotides matching TRBD2. After removal of 2 bases from V and 0 bases from J, the junction contained 1 base not matched to a gene. There are 15 residues in the CDR3. From germline, CDR1 is ENHRY and CDR2 SYGVKD. CDR3 coding DNA: TGTGCCATCAGTGAGGGGACTAACTCCTACAATGAGCAGTTCTTC. The encoded protein is CAISEGTNSYNEQFF.

The chain combines TRBV6-2 or TRBV6-3 with TRBJ2-7, with 12 bases fitting TRBD1. After removal of 8 bases from V and 5 bases from J, the junction contained 4 bases not matched to a gene. Germline V gene lookup returns CDR1 MNHEY and CDR2 SVGEGT. This CDR3 contains 13 residues. The CDR3 DNA reads as TGTGCCAGCGGGGACAGGGGGCTTCACGAGCAGTACTTC. Translating gives CASGDRGLHEQYF.

This clonotype was counted at least ten times. V usage is TRBV28 and J usage is TRBJ1-1; D is possibly TRBD1 (6 bases). Germline CDR1 MDHEN, CDR2 SYDVKM. Deletions cut 3 bases from V and 2 bases from J, with 13 bases between. The CDR3 is 15 amino acids. CDR3 sequence: CASSLDDRTNTEAFF. CDR3 in DNA: TGTGCCAGCAGTTTGGACGACAGGACAAACACTGAAGCTTTCTTT.

V is TRBV6-5 and J is TRBJ1-4, with D perhaps TRBD1 (5 bases). The CDR3 has 16 residues. Germline V gives CDR1 MNHEY, CDR2 SVGAGI. V was clipped by 6 bases and J by 8 bases, with 22 bases between them. CDR3 DNA sequence: TGTGCCAGCAGGCAAGGGACTTCCCGAAAGGGCGAAAAACTGTTTTTT. It yields the protein CASRQGTSRKGEKLFF.

This clonotype occurred a few times. In nucleotides, the CDR3 is TGTGCCAGCAGTTGGGACAGGGGCCATCAGCCCCAGCATTTT. Translated, it gives CASSWDRGHQPQHF. The rearrangement uses TRBV28 and TRBJ1-5; TRBD1 matches at 10 bases. The germline gives CDR1 MDHEN, CDR2 SYDVKM. This CDR3 contains 14 residues. V dropped 4 bases and J dropped 5; count of bases not matched to a gene: 2.

The rearrangement links TRBV9 to TRBJ2-1, with 8 positions matching TRBD2. The germline V gene encodes CDR1 SGDLS and CDR2 YYNGEE. The CDR3 extends over 15 amino acids. J gave up 1 base and V 3 bases, and 3 bases lay outside the gene matches. The CDR3 sequence is CASSGTSGSYNEQFF. CDR3 nucleotide sequence: TGTGCCAGCAGCGGAACTAGCGGATCCTACAATGAGCAGTTCTTC. Using reference TRBV9 and TRBJ2-1 for the parts outside the CDR3, the full variable domain is DSGVTQTPKHLITATGQRVTLRCSPRSGDLSVYWYQQSLDQGLQFLIQYYNGEERAKGNILERFSAQQFPDLHSELNLSSLELGDSALYFCASSGTSGSYNEQFFGPGTRLTVL.

This chain connects TRBV12-3 or TRBV12-4 to TRBJ2-1, with TRBD1 matching over 10 bases. CDR3 length: 18 amino acids. Trimming took 6 bases from V and 4 from J; bases not matched to a gene: 15. CDR3 sequence: CASSFVFTGTGDYNEQFF. For the CDR3, the DNA is TGTGCCAGCAGCTTTGTCTTTACCGGGACAGGGGATTACAATGAGCAGTTCTTC.

This clonotype was seen a handful of times. The chain uses TRBV6-6 and TRBJ1-1; TRBD1 matches at 8 bases. This CDR3 spans 15 amino acids. The germline V gene has CDR1 MNHNY and CDR2 SVGAGI (reference sequence). The junction had 3 bases not matched to a gene; V was cut back by 0 bases and J by 3 bases. CDR3 coding DNA: TGTGCCAGCAGTTACTCGACGGGACAGGACACTGAAGCTTTCTTT. As protein: CASSYSTGQDTEAFF.

V gene TRBV27 combines with J gene TRBJ1-5; D is uncertain. Trimming took 1 base from V and 2 from J, leaving 12 bases between them. Germline V gene data show CDR1 as MNHEY and CDR2 as SMNVEV (reference sequence). The CDR3 contains 16 residues. CDR3: CASSLFAGLGNQPQHF. As DNA, the CDR3 is TGTGCCAGCAGTTTATTTGCGGGATTGGGCAATCAGCCCCAGCATTTT.

The chain combines TRBV5-6 with TRBJ1-2; D uncertain. V lost 3 bases, J lost 6 bases, and 15 bases lay in between. CDR1 is SGHDT and CDR2 is YYEEEE in the germline V gene. This CDR3 spans 14 amino acids. The CDR3 region is CASSWGVGPDGYTF. The CDR3 DNA sequence: TGTGCCAGCAGCTGGGGTGTGGGTCCAGATGGCTACACCTTC.

This clonotype was observed a handful of times. The DNA of the CDR3 is TGTGCCAGCAGCGAGACAGGGGAAGAGACCCAGTACTTC. Its protein is CASSETGEETQYF. The rearrangement uses TRBV27 and TRBJ2-5, with 8 bases that match TRBD1. Trimming cost V 6 bases and J 3 bases; bases outside gene matches: 3. CDR1 and CDR2 (germline): MNHEY, SMNVEV (reference sequence). This CDR3 is built from 13 residues.

V and J are TRBV19 and TRBJ1-5; D may be TRBD1 (6 bases). Germline V gene data show CDR1 as LNHDA and CDR2 as SQIVND (reference sequence). This CDR3 region has 15 residues. Trimming removed 5 bases at V and 4 bases at J, with 15 bases between. The CDR3 DNA sequence: TGTGCCAGTAGTTCCACAGGGAGCCGGAATCAGCCCCAGCATTTT. Protein: CASSSTGSRNQPQHF.

This chain joins TRBV11-2 and TRBJ2-1; D is perhaps TRBD1 (6 bases). CDR1 and CDR2 from the germline V gene are SGHAT and FQNNGV. Trimming shortened V by 7 bases and J by 6 bases, and 10 bases separated the two germline ends. This CDR3 region has 12 residues. In DNA, the CDR3 is TGTGCCAGCACTATAGGGGGCAATGAGCAGTTCTTC. Amino acid sequence: CASTIGGNEQFF.

The genes are TRBV6-5 and TRBJ2-1, with 12 bases identical to TRBD2. V lost 8 bases and J lost 2; bases outside the gene matches: 13. Germline CDR1 MNHEY, CDR2 SVGAGI. The CDR3 runs 18 residues. CDR3 in DNA: TGTGCCAGCGCACGAGGGCTAGCGGGAGGGCCTCCCTACAATGAGCAGTTCTTC. Translated: CASARGLAGGPPYNEQFF.

This chain connects TRBV28 to TRBJ2-7; 9 nucleotides align to TRBD2. CDR1 and CDR2 (germline): MDHEN, SYDVKM. This CDR3 contains 15 residues. V shed 2 bases, J shed 0 bases, and the junction held 2 bases outside the gene matches. This CDR3 is CASSLGREGSYEQYF. CDR3 nucleotides: TGTGCCAGCAGTTTAGGGCGGGAGGGCTCCTACGAGCAGTACTTC.

The V call is TRBV12-3 or TRBV12-4, the J call TRBJ2-4; 9 positions match TRBD1. The CDR3 consists of 15 residues. The junction had 6 bases not matched to a gene; V was cut back by 0 bases and J by 9 bases. CDR3 region: CASSLAPPGQGIQYF. CDR3 coding DNA: TGTGCCAGCAGTTTAGCTCCCCCGGGACAGGGCATTCAGTACTTC.

This clonotype appeared a few times. The chain is built from TRBV27 and TRBJ2-1, with D perhaps matching TRBD2 (6 bases). The CDR3 is 13 residues long. Trimming shortened V by 5 bases and J by 9 bases, and 14 bases separated the two germline ends. Per the germline V gene, CDR1 is MNHEY and CDR2 is SMNVEV (reference sequence). The CDR3 loop reads CASSRTSISEQFF. Written as DNA, the CDR3 is TGTGCCAGCAGTCGTACTAGCATTAGTGAGCAGTTCTTC.

In its sample, this clonotype was seen a few times. This chain uses TRBV4-2 with TRBJ2-7; 8 bases align to TRBD2. The length of the CDR3 is 18 residues. Losses at the gene ends were 1 base for V and 1 base for J; bases not matched to a gene: 12. From germline, CDR1 is LGHNA and CDR2 YNFKEQ. DNA of the CDR3: TGTGCCAGCAGCCAAGTGGGGTTGTCTAGCGGGTTATCCTACGAGCAGTACTTC. It encodes CASSQVGLSSGLSYEQYF.

The chain combines TRBV3-1 with TRBJ2-1; D is ambiguous. Germline loops: CDR1 LGHDT, CDR2 YNNKEL (reference sequence). With 1 base removed from V and 10 bases from J, the gap between germline ends came to 14 bases. This CDR3 is 14 amino acids long. CDR3 nucleotide sequence: TGTGCCAGCAGCCAAGTTACTCTGTCGGAGGAGCAGTTCTTC. Amino acid sequence: CASSQVTLSEEQFF.

This clonotype was counted a few times. CDR3: CAWSPGQNTEAFF. DNA for the CDR3: TGTGCCTGGTCGCCAGGGCAGAACACTGAAGCTTTCTTT. The chain recombines TRBV30 with TRBJ1-1; tentative D call: TRBD1 (5 bases). V was trimmed by 5 bases and J by 1 base, leaving 11 bases between them. Per the germline V gene, CDR1 is GTSNPN and CDR2 is SVGIG (reference sequence). This CDR3 contains 13 residues.

This rearrangement joins TRBV6-1 to TRBJ2-1, with D tentatively TRBD2 (6 bases). Germline V gives CDR1 MNHNS, CDR2 SASEGT. Trimming shortened V by 8 bases and J by 0 bases, and 26 bases separated the two germline ends. The CDR3 covers 19 residues. The CDR3 DNA reads TGTGCCAGCCGAGTTCCTGGCGCTAGCGCCGGAAGCTCCTACAATGAGCAGTTCTTC. It specifies CASRVPGASAGSSYNEQFF.

V and J are TRBV12-3 or TRBV12-4 and TRBJ2-5, with no clear D. CDR3 size: 12 residues. Trimming took off 3 bases at V and 4 bases at J, with 6 bases between the two ends. CDR3 protein: CASSFAGETQYF. CDR3 in DNA: TGTGCCAGCAGTTTCGCAGGAGAGACCCAGTACTTC.

The rearrangement links TRBV29-1 to TRBJ2-5; TRBD2 is a possible D gene (5 bases). Germline V gives CDR1 SQVTM, CDR2 ANQGSEA. The CDR3 extends over 15 amino acids. With 3 bases removed from V and 5 bases from J, the gap between germline ends came to 19 bases. As DNA, the CDR3 is TGCAGCGTTGATTTCGAGGGCCCCTTCTGGGAGACCCAGTACTTC. Protein product: CSVDFEGPFWETQYF.